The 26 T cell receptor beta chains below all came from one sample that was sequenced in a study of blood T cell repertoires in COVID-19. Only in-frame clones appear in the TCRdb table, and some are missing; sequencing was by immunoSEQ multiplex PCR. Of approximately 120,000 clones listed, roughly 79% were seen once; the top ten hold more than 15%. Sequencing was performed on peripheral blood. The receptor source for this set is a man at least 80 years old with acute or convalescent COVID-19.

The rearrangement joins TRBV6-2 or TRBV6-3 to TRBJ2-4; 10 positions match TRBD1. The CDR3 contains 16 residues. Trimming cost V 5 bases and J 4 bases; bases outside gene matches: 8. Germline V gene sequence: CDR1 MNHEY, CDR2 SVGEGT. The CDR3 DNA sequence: TGTGCCAGCAGTCGTCCGACAGGGGGCATTAAAAACATTCAGTACTTC. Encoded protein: CASSRPTGGIKNIQYF.

The CDR3: CASSSGQIQETQYF. The CDR3 nucleotides are TGTGCCAGTAGTTCAGGACAGATTCAAGAGACCCAGTACTTC. The rearrangement joins TRBV19 to TRBJ2-5, with D possibly being TRBD1 (6 bases). Deletions cut 5 bases from V and 2 bases from J, with 12 bases between. Germline-derived CDR1 and CDR2 are LNHDA and SQIVND (reference sequence). The CDR3 length is 14 residues.

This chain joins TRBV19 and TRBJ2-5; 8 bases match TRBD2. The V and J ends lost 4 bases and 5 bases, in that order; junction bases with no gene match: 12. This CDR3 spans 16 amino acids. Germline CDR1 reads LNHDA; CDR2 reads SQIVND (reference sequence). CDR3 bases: TGTGCCAGTAGTAATCTGTTGGGACTAGAGCTCGAGACCCAGTACTTC. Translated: CASSNLLGLELETQYF. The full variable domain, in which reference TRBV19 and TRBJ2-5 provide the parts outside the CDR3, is DGGITQSPKYLFRKEGQNVTLSCEQNLNHDAMYWYRQDPGQGLRLIYYSQIVNDFQKGDIAEGYSVSREKKESFPLTVTSAQKNPTAFYLCASSNLLGLELETQYFGPGTRLLVL.

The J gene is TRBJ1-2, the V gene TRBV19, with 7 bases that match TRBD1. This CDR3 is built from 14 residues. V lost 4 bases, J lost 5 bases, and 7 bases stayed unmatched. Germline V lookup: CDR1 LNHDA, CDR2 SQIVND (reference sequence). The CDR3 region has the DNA TGTGCCAGTAGTACTCAGGGGACAGTATATGGCTACACCTTC. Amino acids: CASSTQGTVYGYTF.

CDR3 sequence: CSASLQGTISPLHF. In DNA, the CDR3 is TGCAGTGCTAGTCTTCAGGGGACGATTTCACCCCTCCACTTT. The chain uses TRBV20-1 and TRBJ1-6, with TRBD1 as a possible D gene (6 bases). Germline loops: CDR1 DFQATT, CDR2 SNEGSKA (reference sequence). CDR3 length: 14 amino acids. V lost 3 bases and J 9 bases, leaving 15 bases between the germline ends.

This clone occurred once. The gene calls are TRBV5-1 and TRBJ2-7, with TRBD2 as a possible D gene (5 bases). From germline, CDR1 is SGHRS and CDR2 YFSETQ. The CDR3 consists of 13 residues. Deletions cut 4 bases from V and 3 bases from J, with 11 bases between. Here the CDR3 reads CASSPTGFYEQYF. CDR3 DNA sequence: TGCGCCAGCAGCCCTACGGGATTCTACGAGCAGTACTTC.

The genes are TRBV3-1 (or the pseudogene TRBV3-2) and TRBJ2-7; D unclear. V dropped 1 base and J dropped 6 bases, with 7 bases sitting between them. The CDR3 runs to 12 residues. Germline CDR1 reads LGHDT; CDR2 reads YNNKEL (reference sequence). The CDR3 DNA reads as TGTGCCAGCAGCCAAGTAGCAGCCGAGCAGTACTTC. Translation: CASSQVAAEQYF.

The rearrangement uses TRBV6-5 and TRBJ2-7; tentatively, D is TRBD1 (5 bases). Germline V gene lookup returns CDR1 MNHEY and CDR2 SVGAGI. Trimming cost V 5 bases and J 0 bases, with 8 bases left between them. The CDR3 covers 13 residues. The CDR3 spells CASSKDNSYEQYF. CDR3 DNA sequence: TGTGCCAGCAGTAAGGACAACTCCTACGAGCAGTACTTC.

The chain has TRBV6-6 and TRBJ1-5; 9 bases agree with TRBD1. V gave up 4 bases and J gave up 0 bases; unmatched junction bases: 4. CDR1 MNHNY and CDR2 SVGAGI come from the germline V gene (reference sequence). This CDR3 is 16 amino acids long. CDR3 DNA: TGTGCCAGCAGTTTAACAGGGGGCTATAGCAATCAGCCCCAGCATTTT. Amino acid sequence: CASSLTGGYSNQPQHF.

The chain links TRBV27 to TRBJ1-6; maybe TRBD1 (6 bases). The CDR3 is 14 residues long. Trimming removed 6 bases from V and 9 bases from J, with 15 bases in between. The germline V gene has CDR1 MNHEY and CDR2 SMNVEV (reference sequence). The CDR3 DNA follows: TGTGCCAGCAGCTCCCGACAGGCTGTTTCACCCCTCCACTTT. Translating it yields CASSSRQAVSPLHF.

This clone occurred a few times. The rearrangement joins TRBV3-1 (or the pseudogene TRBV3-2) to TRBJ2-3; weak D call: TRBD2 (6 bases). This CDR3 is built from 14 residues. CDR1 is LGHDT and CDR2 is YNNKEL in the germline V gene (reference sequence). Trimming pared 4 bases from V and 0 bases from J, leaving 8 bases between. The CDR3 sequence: CASSRGTSTDTQYF. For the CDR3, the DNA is TGTGCCAGCAGCCGCGGGACTAGCACAGATACGCAGTATTTT.

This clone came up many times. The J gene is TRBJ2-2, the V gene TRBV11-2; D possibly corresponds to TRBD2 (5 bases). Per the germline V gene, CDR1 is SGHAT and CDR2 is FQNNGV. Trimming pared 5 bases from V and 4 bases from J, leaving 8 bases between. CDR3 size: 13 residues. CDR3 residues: CASSLGSTGELFF. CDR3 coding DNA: TGTGCCAGCAGCCTGGGGAGCACCGGGGAGCTGTTTTTT.

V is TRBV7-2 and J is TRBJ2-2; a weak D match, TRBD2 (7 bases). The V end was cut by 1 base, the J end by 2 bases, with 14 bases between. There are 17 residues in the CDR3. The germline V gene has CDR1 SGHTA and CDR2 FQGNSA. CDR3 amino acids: CASSLVGGGRNTGELFF. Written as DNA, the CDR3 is TGTGCCAGCAGCTTAGTCGGGGGCGGGAGAAACACCGGGGAGCTGTTTTTT.

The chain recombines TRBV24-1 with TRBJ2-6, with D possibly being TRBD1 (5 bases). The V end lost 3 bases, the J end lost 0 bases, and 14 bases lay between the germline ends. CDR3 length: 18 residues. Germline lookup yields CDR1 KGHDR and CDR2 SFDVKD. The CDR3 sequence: CATSDNNRRGSGANVLTF. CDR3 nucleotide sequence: TGTGCCACCAGTGATAACAACAGGAGAGGCTCTGGGGCCAACGTCCTGACTTTC.

The CDR3 nucleotides read TGTGCCAGCAGCGCCCGGACAGGGAAGAACACCGGGGAGCTGTTTTTT. Amino acids: CASSARTGKNTGELFF. The V and J genes are TRBV9 and TRBJ2-2, with 8 bases matching TRBD1. Per the germline V gene, CDR1 is SGDLS and CDR2 is YYNGEE. There are 16 residues in the CDR3. J gave up 1 base and V 3 bases, and 5 bases lay outside the gene matches.

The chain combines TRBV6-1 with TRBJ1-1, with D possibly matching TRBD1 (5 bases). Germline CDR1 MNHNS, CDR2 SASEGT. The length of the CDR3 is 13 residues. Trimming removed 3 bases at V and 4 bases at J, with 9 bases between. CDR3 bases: TGTGCCAGCAGTGAGGGGGGTCTCACTGAAGCTTTCTTT. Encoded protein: CASSEGGLTEAFF.

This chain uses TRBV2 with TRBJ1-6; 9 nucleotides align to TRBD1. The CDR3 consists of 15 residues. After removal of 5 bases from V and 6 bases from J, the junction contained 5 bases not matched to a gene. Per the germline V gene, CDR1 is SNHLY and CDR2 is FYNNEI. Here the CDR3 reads CASSLRDRANSPLHF. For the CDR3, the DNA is TGTGCCAGCAGTCTCCGGGACAGGGCTAATTCACCCCTCCACTTT.

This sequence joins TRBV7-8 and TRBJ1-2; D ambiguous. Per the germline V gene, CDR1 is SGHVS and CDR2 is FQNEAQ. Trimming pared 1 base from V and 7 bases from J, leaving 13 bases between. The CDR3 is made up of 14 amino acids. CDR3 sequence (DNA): TGTGCCAGCAGCTTAGACGTGGGTGAGGTTGGCTACACCTTC. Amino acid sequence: CASSLDVGEVGYTF. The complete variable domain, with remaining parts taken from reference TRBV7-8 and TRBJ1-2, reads GAGVSQSPRYKVAKRGQDVALRCDPISGHVSLFWYQQALGQGPEFLTYFQNEAQLDKSGLPSDRFFAERPEGSVSTLKIQRTQQEDSAVYLCASSLDVGEVGYTFGSGTRLTVV.

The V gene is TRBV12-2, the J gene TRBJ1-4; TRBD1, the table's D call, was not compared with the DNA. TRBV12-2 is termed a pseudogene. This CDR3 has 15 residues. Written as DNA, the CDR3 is TGTGCAAGTCGCTCACTGCAGGGGACTAATGAAAAACTGTTTTTT. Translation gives CASRSLQGTNEKLFF.

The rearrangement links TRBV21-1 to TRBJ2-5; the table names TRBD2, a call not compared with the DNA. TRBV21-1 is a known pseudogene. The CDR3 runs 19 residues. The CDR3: CASSKERTSGGRIQETQYF. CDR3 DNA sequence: TGTGCCAGCAGCAAAGAGAGGACTAGCGGGGGGAGAATCCAAGAGACCCAGTACTTC.

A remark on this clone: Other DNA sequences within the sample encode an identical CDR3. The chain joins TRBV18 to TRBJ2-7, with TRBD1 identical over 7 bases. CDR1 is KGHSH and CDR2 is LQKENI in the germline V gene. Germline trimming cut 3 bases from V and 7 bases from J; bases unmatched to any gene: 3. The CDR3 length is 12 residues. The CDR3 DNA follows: TGTGCCAGCTCACCCGGGACAGTTGAGCAGTACTTC. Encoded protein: CASSPGTVEQYF. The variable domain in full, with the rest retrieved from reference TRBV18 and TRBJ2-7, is NAGVMQNPRHLVRRRGQEARLRCSPMKGHSHVYWYRQLPEEGLKFMVYLQKENIIDESGMPKERFSAEFPKEGPSILRIQQVVRGDSAAYFCASSPGTVEQYFGPGTRLTVT.

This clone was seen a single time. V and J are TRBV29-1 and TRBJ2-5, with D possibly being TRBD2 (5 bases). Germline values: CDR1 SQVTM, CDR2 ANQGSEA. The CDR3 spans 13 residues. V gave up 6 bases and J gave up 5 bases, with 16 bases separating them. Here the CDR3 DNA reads TGCAGCGTCAGCCCCCGAAGAGGGGAGACCCAGTACTTC. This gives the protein CSVSPRRGETQYF.

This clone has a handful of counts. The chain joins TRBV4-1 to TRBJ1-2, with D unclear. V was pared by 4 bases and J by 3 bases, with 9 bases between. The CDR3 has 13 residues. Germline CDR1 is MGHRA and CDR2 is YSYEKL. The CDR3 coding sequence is TGCGCCAGCAGCCCCCCCAATGACTATGGCTACACCTTC. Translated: CASSPPNDYGYTF.

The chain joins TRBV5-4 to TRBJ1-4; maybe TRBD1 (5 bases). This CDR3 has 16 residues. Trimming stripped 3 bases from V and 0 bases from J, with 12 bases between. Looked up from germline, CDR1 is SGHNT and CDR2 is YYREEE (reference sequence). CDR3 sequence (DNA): TGTGCCAGCAGCTCTGGGGGGTCTGCAACTAATGAAAAACTGTTTTTT. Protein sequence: CASSSGGSATNEKLFF.

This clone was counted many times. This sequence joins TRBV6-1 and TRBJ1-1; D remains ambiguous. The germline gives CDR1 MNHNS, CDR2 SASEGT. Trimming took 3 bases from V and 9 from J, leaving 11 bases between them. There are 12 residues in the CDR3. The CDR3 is CASSDGMVQAFF. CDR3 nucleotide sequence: TGTGCCAGCAGTGATGGCATGGTCCAAGCTTTCTTT.

The CDR3 nucleotides read TGCAGTGCTAGTGCCCAACAAGTTTCAGGGGGCTTTCAGCCCCAGCATTTT. Protein sequence: CSASAQQVSGGFQPQHF. The chain carries TRBV20-1 and TRBJ1-5, with 8 positions matching TRBD1. V dropped 3 bases and J dropped 6; count of bases not matched to a gene: 16. The CDR3 covers 17 residues. CDR1 is DFQATT and CDR2 is SNEGSKA in the germline V gene (reference sequence).